This T cell receptor beta chain was captured in a study of human T cells and chemical hapten exposure. Study-wide context: During the roughly 25-week study period, patients had diphenylcyclopropenone applied to the scalp every week.

Study-wide findings and caveats: The immune response of these alopecia patients might not match healthy individuals'. The formation of large CDR3 similarity clusters by expanded TCRs significantly exceeded that of controls.

Trimming removed 4 bases from V and 2 bases from J; junction bases left unmatched: 1. CDR3 size: 14 residues. TCRdb analysed the RACE reads with MiXCR anew, one entry per CDR3 protein. The table shows roughly 50,000 distinct CDR3 sequences, with approximately 9.9% occurring only once. Noted time point: patch test 1, 2 weeks after DPC sensitization. Treatment denoted: therapeutic diphenylcyclopropenone sensitization with weekly scalp DPC. It was unfractionated whole blood from which total RNA was extracted. Those who donated were patients with alopecia, 18 to 70 years of age, and suitable for DPC. This clonotype was seen ten or more times. Its antigen is not identified.

The clonotype originates from a woman between 40 and 55 years old with alopecia areata. Some clones in this sample may be carry-over from other donors' samples. Sequenced material: whole blood, taken in connection with sensitization to the hapten diphenylcyclopropenone (DPC). The chain combines TRBV12-3 or TRBV12-4 with TRBJ2-7, with 11 bases that match TRBD1. The CDR3 nucleotides read TGTGCCAGCAGTTCGGGACAGGGGGCCTACGAGCAGTACTTC. Translation: CASSSGQGAYEQYF.